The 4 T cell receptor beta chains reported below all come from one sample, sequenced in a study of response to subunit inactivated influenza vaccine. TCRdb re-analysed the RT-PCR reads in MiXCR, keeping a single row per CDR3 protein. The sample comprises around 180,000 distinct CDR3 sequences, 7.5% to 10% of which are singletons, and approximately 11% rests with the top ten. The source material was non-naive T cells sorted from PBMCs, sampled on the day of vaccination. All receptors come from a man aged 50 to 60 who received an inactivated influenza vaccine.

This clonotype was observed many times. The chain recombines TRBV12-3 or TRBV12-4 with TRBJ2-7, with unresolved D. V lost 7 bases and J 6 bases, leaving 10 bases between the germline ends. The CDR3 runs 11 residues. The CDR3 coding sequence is TGTGCCAGCACCCAGACGGGCGAGCAGTACTTC. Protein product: CASTQTGEQYF.

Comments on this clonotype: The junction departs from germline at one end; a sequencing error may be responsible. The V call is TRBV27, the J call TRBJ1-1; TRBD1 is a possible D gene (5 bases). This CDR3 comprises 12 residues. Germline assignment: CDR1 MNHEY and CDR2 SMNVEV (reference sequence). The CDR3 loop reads CVSSSPGTEAFF. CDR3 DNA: TGTGTCAGCAGTTCGCCTGGGACCGAAGCTTTCTTT.

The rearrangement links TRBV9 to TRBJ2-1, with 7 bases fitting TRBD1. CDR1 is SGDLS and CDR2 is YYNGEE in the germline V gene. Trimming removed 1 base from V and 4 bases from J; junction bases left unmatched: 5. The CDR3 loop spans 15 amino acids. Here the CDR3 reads CASSVRDSLYNEQFF. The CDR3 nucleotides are TGTGCCAGCAGCGTACGGGACAGCCTATACAATGAGCAGTTCTTC.

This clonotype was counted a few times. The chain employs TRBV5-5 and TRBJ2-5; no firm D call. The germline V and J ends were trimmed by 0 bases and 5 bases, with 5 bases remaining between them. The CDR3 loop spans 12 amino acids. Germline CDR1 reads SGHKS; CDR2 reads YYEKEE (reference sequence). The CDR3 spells CASSLGWETQYF. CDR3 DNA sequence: TGTGCCAGCAGCTTGGGTTGGGAGACCCAGTACTTC.